This T cell receptor beta chain is drawn from a study of CD8+ T cells in alopecia areata. Study observations and caveats: Compared with normal scalp, lesional scalp had higher clonality and more expanded CD8+ clones. Unlike in mice, where it was clearer, TCR sharing across patients was less clear, possibly HLA-related.

Extraction of RNA preceded its reverse transcription into cDNA, which served as the sequencing template. Only in-frame clones appear in the TCRdb table, and some are missing; sequencing was by immunoSEQ multiplex PCR. The table includes 150,000 to 200,000 clones, approximately 57% detected once. As to treatment: oral pan-JAK inhibitor, 5-10 mg twice daily. CD4+ and CD8+ T cells were sorted from PBMCs stained for CD3, CD4 and CD8. V lost 8 bases, J lost 2 bases, and 7 bases lay in between. CDR1 is MNHEY and CDR2 is SMNVEV in the germline V gene (reference sequence). This CDR3 is built from 12 residues. Comment on this clone: What it binds is unknown.

The chain couples TRBV27 to TRBJ1-5; D gene unclear. Specimen: CD4+ T cells sorted from blood, collected at week 24, from a patient treated with tofacitinib. The sequence derives from a human donor with alopecia areata. The CDR3 nucleotides read TGTGCCAGCCGGGCGGGCAATCAGCCCCAGCATTTT. This translates into CASRAGNQPQHF.